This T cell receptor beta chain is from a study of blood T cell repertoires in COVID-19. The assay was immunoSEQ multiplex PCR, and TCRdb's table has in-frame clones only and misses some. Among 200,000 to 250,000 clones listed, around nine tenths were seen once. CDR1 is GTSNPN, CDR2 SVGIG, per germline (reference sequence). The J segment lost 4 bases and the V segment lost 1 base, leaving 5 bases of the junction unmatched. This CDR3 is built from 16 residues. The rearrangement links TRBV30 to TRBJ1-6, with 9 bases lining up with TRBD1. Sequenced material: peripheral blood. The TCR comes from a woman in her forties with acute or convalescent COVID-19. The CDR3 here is CAWSGATGGYNSPLHF. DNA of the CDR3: TGTGCCTGGAGTGGGGCGACAGGGGGGTATAATTCACCCCTCCACTTT.